The 30 T cell receptor beta chains in this list originate from one sample, sequenced in a study of control samples from healthy donors and cancer patients. The data were produced by immunoSEQ multiplex PCR, yet TCRdb's version contains in-frame clones alone and is incomplete. Altogether around 250,000 clones are present, roughly four fifths being singletons, with the ten largest covering roughly 15%. The specimen sequenced was PBMCs. All receptors derive from a woman aged 55-70 years with lung cancer.

The chain recombines TRBV3-1 (or the pseudogene TRBV3-2) with TRBJ1-6; TRBD1 matches at 8 bases. V shed 5 bases, J shed 6 bases, and the junction held 9 bases outside the gene matches. CDR3 length: 16 residues. From germline, CDR1 is LGHDT and CDR2 YNNKEL (reference sequence). CDR3 DNA sequence: TGTGCCAGCAGCAAAGCGGGACAGGCTTCTAATTCACCCCTCCACTTT. It encodes CASSKAGQASNSPLHF.

The chain employs TRBV19 and TRBJ2-1; D is undetermined. The V gene lost 3 bases and the J gene lost 5 bases, with 11 bases spanning the gap. Germline V CDR1 and CDR2: LNHDA, SQIVND (reference sequence). CDR3 size: 14 residues. The CDR3 loop is CASSIGPFDNEQFF. The CDR3 coding sequence is TGTGCCAGTAGTATTGGACCTTTCGACAATGAGCAGTTCTTC.

The chain uses TRBV7-2 and TRBJ2-3; 11 bases align to TRBD2. The germline CDR1 and CDR2 sequences are SGHTA and FQGNSA. There are 21 residues in the CDR3. V was clipped by 0 bases and J by 0 bases; unmatched bases: 14. The CDR3 DNA sequence: TGTGCCAGCAGCTTAGCCGGTGGGACTAGCGGCGCTGGCATTAGCACAGATACGCAGTATTTT. Its protein product is CASSLAGGTSGAGISTDTQYF.

V gene TRBV5-1 combines with J gene TRBJ1-1; D possibly corresponds to TRBD1 (6 bases). The V gene lost 4 bases and the J gene lost 4 bases, with 14 bases spanning the gap. Germline V lookup: CDR1 SGHRS, CDR2 YFSETQ. CDR3 length equals 14 residues. CDR3 residues: CASSVDGQRTEAFF. As DNA, the CDR3 is TGCGCCAGCAGCGTGGATGGACAGCGCACTGAAGCTTTCTTT.

The V and J genes are TRBV19 and TRBJ1-2; 9 bases agree with TRBD1. CDR1 is LNHDA and CDR2 is SQIVND in the germline V gene (reference sequence). The CDR3 runs 16 residues. Trimming at V came to 5 bases and at J to 1 base, leaving 8 bases not matched to a gene. CDR3 nucleotide sequence: TGTGCCAGTAGTCTCAGACAGGGGGTCATTAACTATGGCTACACCTTC. It is translated as CASSLRQGVINYGYTF.

The chain joins TRBV6-5 to TRBJ1-5; D not resolved. The ends were cut back, 4 bases at V and 2 bases at J, with 9 bases in the middle. The CDR3 sequence is 14 residues long. In germline, CDR1 is MNHEY, CDR2 SVGAGI. CDR3 DNA: TGTGCCAGCAGTTTGGACGGAGGCAATCAGCCCCAGCATTTT. As protein: CASSLDGGNQPQHF.

This chain joins TRBV10-3 and TRBJ2-7; TRBD1 or TRBD2 may be the D gene (6 bases each). CDR3 length equals 18 residues. Germline V gene lookup returns CDR1 ENHRY and CDR2 SYGVKD. V shed 0 bases and J shed 3 bases, with 21 bases lying between them. CDR3 sequence (DNA): TGTGCCATCAGTGAGTCGGGAAAACAGGGAGGTGCCCTCTACGAGCAGTACTTC. Protein sequence: CAISESGKQGGALYEQYF.

The rearrangement links TRBV5-4 to TRBJ2-3; possibly TRBD1 for D (5 bases). In germline, CDR1 is SGHNT, CDR2 YYREEE (reference sequence). V shed 0 bases and J shed 1 base, with 9 bases lying between them. This CDR3 is built from 15 residues. CDR3 DNA sequence: TGTGCCAGCAGCTTGGAAGGGGCAGGCACAGATACGCAGTATTTT. It is translated as CASSLEGAGTDTQYF.

J is TRBJ1-3 and V is TRBV11-2; D is unresolved. In germline, CDR1 is SGHAT, CDR2 FQNNGV. The V gene lost 2 bases and the J gene lost 0 bases, with 14 bases spanning the gap. CDR3 size: 17 residues. The CDR3 nucleotides are TGTGCCAGCAGCTTAACCCCAATGGGAGGCTCTGGAAACACCATATATTTT. It is translated as CASSLTPMGGSGNTIYF.

The rearrangement joins TRBV19 to TRBJ1-2; 9 nucleotides line up with TRBD1. CDR1 is LNHDA and CDR2 is SQIVND in the germline V gene (reference sequence). CDR3 length: 15 amino acids. With 1 base clipped from V and 5 bases from J, the junction kept 5 bases outside the gene matches. The CDR3 protein is CASSIVTGTGYGYTF. The CDR3 nucleotides read TGTGCCAGTAGTATAGTTACCGGGACAGGGTATGGCTACACCTTC.

The V and J genes are TRBV9 and TRBJ2-5, with D maybe TRBD2 (5 bases). V was clipped by 3 bases and J by 4 bases, with 13 bases between them. Germline CDR1 and CDR2: SGDLS and YYNGEE. The CDR3 extends over 14 amino acids. The CDR3 loop is CASSGDYLRETQYF. CDR3 bases: TGTGCCAGCAGCGGAGACTATCTCCGAGAGACCCAGTACTTC. The full variable domain, with the rest looked up from reference TRBV9 and TRBJ2-5, is DSGVTQTPKHLITATGQRVTLRCSPRSGDLSVYWYQQSLDQGLQFLIQYYNGEERAKGNILERFSAQQFPDLHSELNLSSLELGDSALYFCASSGDYLRETQYFGPGTRLLVL.

This sequence joins TRBV28 and TRBJ2-3, with D uncertain. Germline loops: CDR1 MDHEN, CDR2 SYDVKM. The CDR3 is 14 amino acids. V shed 4 bases and J shed 4 bases, with 12 bases lying between them. The CDR3 is CASSSHQASDTQYF. CDR3 in DNA: TGTGCCAGCAGTTCCCACCAGGCCTCAGATACGCAGTATTTT.

The rearrangement uses TRBV18 and TRBJ2-2; D is unresolved. The CDR3 spans 14 residues. CDR1 and CDR2 (germline): KGHSH, LQKENI. Trimming cost V 6 bases and J 3 bases, with 11 bases left between them. CDR3 bases: TGTGCCAGCTCCTCAGACGGAGACACCGGGGAGCTGTTTTTT. This encodes CASSSDGDTGELFF.

The V and J genes are TRBV7-2 and TRBJ2-5; TRBD2 matches 7 bases. With 1 base clipped from V and 1 base from J, the junction kept 3 bases outside the gene matches. The V gene's germline CDR1 is SGHTA and CDR2 FQGNSA. This CDR3 contains 15 residues. Here the CDR3 reads CASSLVQRGQETQYF. CDR3 coding DNA: TGTGCCAGCAGCTTAGTCCAGCGGGGCCAAGAGACCCAGTACTTC.

This rearrangement joins TRBV11-2 to TRBJ1-2, with unresolved D. The length of the CDR3 is 14 residues. Germline values: CDR1 SGHAT, CDR2 FQNNGV. The V gene lost 0 bases and the J gene lost 3 bases, with 8 bases spanning the gap. The CDR3 sequence is CASSLEPEDYGYTF. Here the CDR3 DNA reads TGTGCCAGCAGCTTAGAACCCGAGGACTATGGCTACACCTTC.

The V call is TRBV1, the J call TRBJ2-5; TRBD2 is the table's D call and was not checked against the DNA. TRBV1 is tagged as a pseudogene. The CDR3 is 18 amino acids. CDR3 DNA: TGCACCAGCAGCCAAGAAAGGACTAGCGGGGGAACCCAAGAGACCCAGTACTTC. This codes for CTSSQERTSGGTQETQYF.

This sequence joins TRBV27 and TRBJ1-5; D unresolved. CDR1 is MNHEY and CDR2 is SMNVEV in the germline V gene (reference sequence). The CDR3 contains 14 residues. The V end was cut by 2 bases, the J end by 2 bases, with 7 bases between. The CDR3 DNA reads TGTGCCAGCAGTTTAATGAGGGGCAATCAGCCCCAGCATTTT. It is translated as CASSLMRGNQPQHF.

The chain joins TRBV10-3 to TRBJ1-2; a weak D match, TRBD1 (5 bases). Looked up from germline, CDR1 is ENHRY and CDR2 is SYGVKD. The CDR3 is made up of 12 amino acids. Trimming took off 4 bases at V and 6 bases at J, with 9 bases between the two ends. The CDR3 sequence is CAISVRVDGYTF. In DNA, the CDR3 is TGTGCCATCAGTGTCAGGGTAGATGGCTACACCTTC.

V usage is TRBV5-1 and J usage is TRBJ2-5, with D unresolved. The V end was cut by 2 bases, the J end by 2 bases, with 13 bases between. Per the germline V gene, CDR1 is SGHRS and CDR2 is YFSETQ. The length of the CDR3 is 15 residues. In DNA form, the CDR3 reads TGCGCCAGCAGCTTCGGGCGGATAAGACAAGAGACCCAGTACTTC. It specifies CASSFGRIRQETQYF.

The chain recombines TRBV29-1 with TRBJ2-3; 10 positions agree with TRBD2. Germline CDR1 reads SQVTM; CDR2 reads ANQGSEA. The CDR3 extends over 16 amino acids. Trimming took 6 bases from V and 2 from J; bases not matched to a gene: 11. The CDR3 reads CSVIRGSGGLTDTQYF. As DNA, the CDR3 is TGCAGCGTCATAAGGGGTAGCGGGGGGCTCACAGATACGCAGTATTTT.

V gene TRBV9 combines with J gene TRBJ1-6, with D maybe TRBD1 (6 bases). Germline CDR1 reads SGDLS; CDR2 reads YYNGEE. The CDR3 loop spans 13 amino acids. The V and J ends lost 6 bases and 8 bases respectively, with 12 bases between them. CDR3 in amino acids: CASTGGTDSPLHF. Written as DNA, the CDR3 is TGTGCCAGCACGGGGGGCACGGATTCACCCCTCCACTTT.

The chain recombines TRBV24-1 with TRBJ2-3, with D uncertain. The CDR3 sequence is 14 residues long. V was pared by 4 bases and J by 2 bases, with 9 bases between. Germline-derived CDR1 and CDR2 are KGHDR and SFDVKD. The CDR3 region is CATSDPRHTDTQYF. In DNA, the CDR3 is TGTGCCACCAGTGACCCCCGACACACAGATACGCAGTATTTT.

The chain has TRBV27 and TRBJ2-1; 11 nucleotides agree with TRBD2. Germline CDR1 MNHEY, CDR2 SMNVEV (reference sequence). This CDR3 has 16 residues. J was trimmed by 4 bases and V by 3 bases; bases with no gene match: 5. The CDR3 sequence: CASSLKTSGIYNEQFF. The CDR3 DNA reads TGTGCCAGCAGTTTGAAGACTAGCGGGATTTACAATGAGCAGTTCTTC.

The V and J genes are TRBV5-4 and TRBJ2-2, with 9 bases matching TRBD2. The CDR3 has 17 amino acids. Germline V gene lookup returns CDR1 SGHNT and CDR2 YYREEE (reference sequence). J was trimmed by 7 bases and V by 0 bases; bases with no gene match: 10. This CDR3 is CASSLAGAGGLSGELFF. The CDR3 DNA reads TGTGCCAGCAGCTTGGCCGGGGCGGGAGGGCTTAGCGGGGAGCTGTTTTTT.

This chain connects TRBV18 to TRBJ2-5; 13 bases agree with TRBD2. The CDR3 is made up of 18 amino acids. V shed 3 bases, J shed 1 base, and the junction held 8 bases outside the gene matches. Germline CDR1 is KGHSH and CDR2 is LQKENI. CDR3 amino acids: CASSPPSLAGGSQETQYF. CDR3 coding DNA: TGTGCCAGCTCACCTCCCTCACTAGCGGGAGGGTCCCAAGAGACCCAGTACTTC.

The V call is TRBV4-2, the J call TRBJ1-5, with unresolved D. In germline, CDR1 is LGHNA, CDR2 YNFKEQ. Trimming left V 1 base short and J 6 bases short, with 13 bases between. The CDR3 sequence is 15 residues long. The CDR3 protein is CASSQGEGRVQPQHF. The CDR3 bases are TGTGCCAGCAGCCAAGGTGAAGGGAGGGTTCAGCCCCAGCATTTT.

The genes are TRBV6-7 and TRBJ1-4; tentatively, D is TRBD1 (6 bases). TRBV6-7 has ORF status, its function being uncertain. The V gene lost 5 bases and the J gene lost 0 bases, with 22 bases spanning the gap. CDR3 length equals 19 residues. The CDR3 DNA reads as TGTGCCAGCAGTCCCCCGGACCGGGACAACCGTGCAACTAATGAAAAACTGTTTTTT. This encodes CASSPPDRDNRATNEKLFF.

The chain links TRBV19 to TRBJ1-4; 9 positions agree with TRBD1. The CDR3 contains 15 residues. Trimming removed 4 bases from V and 3 bases from J; junction bases left unmatched: 3. Germline V gene sequence: CDR1 LNHDA, CDR2 SQIVND (reference sequence). The CDR3 nucleotides are TGTGCCAGTAGTAGACAGGGGGTCGCTAATGAAAAACTGTTTTTT. As protein: CASSRQGVANEKLFF.

The genes are TRBV28 and TRBJ1-1, with D uncertain. Germline loops: CDR1 MDHEN, CDR2 SYDVKM. V lost 7 bases, J lost 6 bases, and 12 bases lay in between. The CDR3 is 12 residues long. CDR3 in amino acids: CASTFSGSEAFF. For the CDR3, the DNA is TGTGCCAGCACCTTTTCCGGGTCTGAAGCTTTCTTT.

The CDR3 loop reads CASSLAPGRTDTQYF. Written as DNA, the CDR3 is TGCGCCAGCAGCTTGGCCCCAGGGAGGACAGATACGCAGTATTTT. V usage is TRBV5-1 and J usage is TRBJ2-3; weak D call: TRBD2 (6 bases). Germline V gene data show CDR1 as SGHRS and CDR2 as YFSETQ. Trimming left V 0 bases short and J 3 bases short, with 11 bases between. The CDR3 contains 15 residues.